Sequencing of this T cell receptor beta chain was carried out in a study of T cell changes during pregnancy in multiple sclerosis. This clone was observed once. The CDR3 runs 15 residues. The germline gives CDR1 SGDLS, CDR2 YYNGEE. The trim removed 2 bases at V and 4 bases at J, leaving 3 bases unmatched. Method: immunoSEQ multiplex PCR; TCRdb's copy keeps in-frame clones and lacks some. The repertoire has about 52,000 clones, roughly 92% of them found once; the top ten carry roughly 0.71%. The origin of this receptor is a female donor with multiple sclerosis, enrolled in a pregnancy study. This chain links TRBV9 with TRBJ2-1; 10 bases match TRBD2. The sample in question was CD4+ T cells from peripheral blood mononuclear cells, obtained in the third trimester of pregnancy. The DNA for the CDR3 is TGTGCCAGCAGCGTTCTAGCGGGGGTTTACAATGAGCAGTTCTTC. This translates into CASSVLAGVYNEQFF.